This TCR beta chain was sequenced in a study of sequential checkpoint blockade in melanoma (dated by TCRdb to the late 2010s). Background for the entire study: Patients were randomized 1:1 to first-line nivolumab followed by ipilimumab (arm A) or ipilimumab followed by nivolumab (arm B). Maintenance nivolumab was given following each of the two trial sequences. Summary of the overall study and its limitations: The model for predicting response that combines TCR metrics with mutation burden needs to be validated in larger, independent patient cohorts.

With regard to this clone: This clone's antigen is unknown. Base-call qualities are not available, and no considerably larger clone is one nucleotide away.

The sample's treatment or condition label is to be understood as: randomized to nivolumab then ipilimumab (arm A) or the reverse (arm B). Prior DNA-damaging chemotherapy had not been received by any trial patient. On a FACS Aria II flow cytometer, live CD3+CD8+ cells that were negative for CD19 and CD56 were sorted from thawed PBMCs. Samples came from patients with melanoma in CheckMate 064, a randomized, open-label phase II trial of sequential checkpoint blockade. Leukapheresis was used to collect peripheral blood mononuclear cells, which were then purified with Ficoll-Paque and frozen in human serum with 10% DMSO. Immediately after sorting, the purity of sorted blood CD3+CD8+ cells was verified to be >98%, after which DNA was extracted. TCRbeta CDR3 regions were immunosequenced from genomic DNA with the immunoSEQ Assay. Prior to high-throughput sequencing, genomic DNA was amplified by bias-controlled multiplex PCR. As for the original processing: To quantify the absolute abundance of each unique TCRbeta CDR3 region, the sequences were collapsed and filtered. Clonality was defined as 1 minus Pielou's evenness and was calculated using productive rearrangements only. A previously published method was used to identify clones with significantly greater frequencies in on-treatment samples than in baseline samples. TCRdb holds this immuneACCESS table with in-frame rearrangements only. Some clones are missing; in checked studies, unresolved V genes explain under half, and the rest has no known cause. V, J and clone size were drawn from that table, and D and trimming were deduced from the DNA. The sample table holds under 40,000 clones, of which approximately 90% were seen once. The top ten clonotypes cover around 12% of the sample.

From cysteine to phenylalanine, the CDR3 is 15 amino acids long. The sequence is cut down to CDR3 DNA, 45 bases in frame from base 1. V drops 2 bases and J drops 0 bases, leaving 8 bases in between. CDR1 and CDR2, per the germline V gene, are SGHTA and FQGTGA. The chain uses TRBV7-3 and TRBJ2-1; matching of 6 bases hints at TRBD2 as the D gene. The starting material was CD8+ T cells sorted from blood (inferred from file names), obtained from a patient given nivolumab and ipilimumab in sequence. The sequence came from a human donor with melanoma. The DNA sequence follows: TGTGCCAGCAGCTTAGCGGGGAGCTCCTACAATGAGCAGTTCTTC. Translated, this gives CASSLAGSSYNEQFF.